This T cell receptor beta chain was profiled in a study of blood T cells in healthy people across ages. Notes on the study in general: Unsorted PBMC material precluded a definitive naive versus antigen-experienced comparison. With naive T cell percentage, TCR beta diversity showed a strong correlation.

The sample holds one count of this clonotype. Its antigen remains unknown. A read error is possible here, since a much larger clone lies one base away. With a J-beta primer mix and a sample-barcoded 5' primer, a second PCR ran roughly 6 to 11 cycles. Each cDNA molecule, via a template-switch adaptor with 12 random nucleotides, was tagged. A minimum of 3 million CDR3-containing paired-end reads was obtained for each sample. TCRdb redid the calling of the 5' RACE reads with MiXCR, one entry per CDR3 protein. The table records about 1,500,000 distinct CDR3 sequences, 28% of them present only once. Germline CDR1 reads SEHNR; CDR2 reads FQNEAQ (reference sequence). The CDR3 consists of 14 residues. Trimming pared 5 bases from V and 7 bases from J, leaving 17 bases between.

The sample was blood. This chain connects TRBV7-9 to TRBJ1-2; tentatively, D is TRBD1 (6 bases). This sequence was found in a woman in her twenties or thirties in good health. The CDR3, as DNA: TGTGCCAGCAGCACCCCGGCAGGGGAGTTTGGCTACACCTTC. Its translation is CASSTPAGEFGYTF. The full variable domain, with the rest looked up from reference TRBV7-9 and TRBJ1-2, is DTGVSQNPRHKITKRGQNVTFRCDPISEHNRLYWYRQTLGQGPEFLTYFQNEAQLEKSRLLSDRFSAERPKGSFSTLEIQRTEQGDSAMYLCASSTPAGEFGYTFGSGTRLTVV.